This T cell receptor (beta chain) was recorded in a study of T cell repertoires in cytomegalovirus infection. Study overall: TCR beta signatures that were public indicated CMV infection and matching HLA type. General study results and limits: The response measured ex vivo was dominated by TCR beta clonotypes (HLA-C-restricted and CMV-specific). Summed frequency of public TCR beta families distinguished CMV carriers with the relevant HLA.

This clonotype was found a few times. Its matching antigen is unknown. CDR1 and CDR2 (germline): LNHDA, SQIVND (reference sequence). CDR3 length: 14 residues. The germline V and J ends were trimmed by 3 bases and 10 bases, with 13 bases remaining between them. TCRdb reprocessed the reads with MiXCR, giving one entry per CDR3 protein. The sample lists some 200,000 distinct CDR3 sequences, roughly 9.8% occurring once. The sample consisted of PBMCs. The receptor comes from a human donor in good health (CMV status not recorded). Some clones in this sample may be carry-over from other donors' samples. The genes are TRBV19 and TRBJ1-6; unclear D gene. The CDR3 sequence is CASSIDKGYSPLHF. CDR3 nucleotides: TGTGCCAGTAGTATCGACAAGGGATACTCACCCCTCCACTTT.